Here is one T cell receptor (beta chain) with its context. Antigen specificity is unknown. Germline values: CDR1 DFQATT, CDR2 SNEGSKA (reference sequence). V dropped 0 bases and J dropped 8 bases, with 16 bases sitting between them. The CDR3 extends over 15 amino acids. TCRdb recomputed calls from the 5' RACE reads with MiXCR, one row per CDR3 protein. The repertoire holds more than 150,000 distinct CDR3 sequences, roughly 18% seen once, with around 4% in the top ten. This sample is part of a study of CD8 T cells in ankylosing spondylitis. Findings and limits, study-wide: Researchers report that disease-linked clones proved CD8+ and relatively rare in peripheral blood. Clones linked to disease were reported to show significant enrichment in matched ankylosing spondylitis synovial fluid.

The clonotype originates from a male donor aged 10-30 years with ankylosing spondylitis or in good health (not recorded which). The sequenced sample consisted of blood, either unsorted or a sorted T cell fraction (not recorded which). The chain carries TRBV20-1 and TRBJ1-4; no firm D call. As DNA, the CDR3 is TGCAGTGCTAGAGATATTCGAGAGGTCGGAGAAAAACTGTTTTTT. Amino acids: CSARDIREVGEKLFF.